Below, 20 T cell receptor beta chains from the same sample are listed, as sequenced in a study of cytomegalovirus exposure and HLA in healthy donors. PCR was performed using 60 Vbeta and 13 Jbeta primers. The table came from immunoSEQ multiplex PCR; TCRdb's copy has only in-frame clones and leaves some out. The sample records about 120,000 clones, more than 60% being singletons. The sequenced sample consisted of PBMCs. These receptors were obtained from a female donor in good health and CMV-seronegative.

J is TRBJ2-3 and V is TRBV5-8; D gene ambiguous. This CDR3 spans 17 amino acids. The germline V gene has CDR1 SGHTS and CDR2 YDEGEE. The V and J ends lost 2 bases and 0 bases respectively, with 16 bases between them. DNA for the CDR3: TGTGCCAGCAGCTTTCGTGGTGGTAGAACTAGCACAGATACGCAGTATTTT. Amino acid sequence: CASSFRGGRTSTDTQYF.

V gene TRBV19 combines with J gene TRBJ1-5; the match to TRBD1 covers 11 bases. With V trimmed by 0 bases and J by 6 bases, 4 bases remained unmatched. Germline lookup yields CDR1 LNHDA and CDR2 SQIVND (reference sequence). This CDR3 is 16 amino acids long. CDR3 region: CASSIDLGTGGQPQHF. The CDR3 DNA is TGTGCCAGTAGTATAGATTTGGGGACAGGGGGTCAGCCCCAGCATTTT.

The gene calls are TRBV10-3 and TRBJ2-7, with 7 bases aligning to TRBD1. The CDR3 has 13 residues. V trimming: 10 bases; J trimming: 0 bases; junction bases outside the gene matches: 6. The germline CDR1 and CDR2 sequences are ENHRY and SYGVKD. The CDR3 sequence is CATRDRSSYEQYF. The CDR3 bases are TGTGCCACCCGGGACAGATCCTCCTACGAGCAGTACTTC.

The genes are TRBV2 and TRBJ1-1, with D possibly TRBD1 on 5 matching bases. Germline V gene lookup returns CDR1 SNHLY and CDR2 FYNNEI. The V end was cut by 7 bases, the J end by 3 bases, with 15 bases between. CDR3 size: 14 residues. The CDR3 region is CASTGEEGYTEAFF. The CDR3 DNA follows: TGTGCCAGCACCGGTGAGGAGGGGTACACTGAAGCTTTCTTT.

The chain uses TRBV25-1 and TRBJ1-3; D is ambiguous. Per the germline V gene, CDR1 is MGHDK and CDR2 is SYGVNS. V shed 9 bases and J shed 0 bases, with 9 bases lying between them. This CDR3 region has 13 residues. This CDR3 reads CASTDYSGNTIYF. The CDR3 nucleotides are TGTGCCAGTACTGATTACTCTGGAAACACCATATATTTT.

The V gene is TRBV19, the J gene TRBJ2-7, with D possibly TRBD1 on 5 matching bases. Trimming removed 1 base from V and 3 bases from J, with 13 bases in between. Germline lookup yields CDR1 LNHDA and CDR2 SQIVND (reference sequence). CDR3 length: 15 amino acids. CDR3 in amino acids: CASSIVQGLGYEQYF. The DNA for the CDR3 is TGTGCCAGTAGTATAGTCCAGGGTTTGGGCTACGAGCAGTACTTC.

CDR3: CASSFLGEPQETQYF. CDR3 nucleotide sequence: TGTGCCAGCAGCTTCCTCGGGGAACCCCAAGAGACCCAGTACTTC. The chain combines TRBV7-2 with TRBJ2-5; possibly TRBD2 for D (5 bases). Between the trimmed V and J ends, which lost 3 bases and 1 base, there was a span of 12 bases. The CDR3 loop spans 15 amino acids. CDR1 is SGHTA and CDR2 is FQGNSA in the germline V gene.

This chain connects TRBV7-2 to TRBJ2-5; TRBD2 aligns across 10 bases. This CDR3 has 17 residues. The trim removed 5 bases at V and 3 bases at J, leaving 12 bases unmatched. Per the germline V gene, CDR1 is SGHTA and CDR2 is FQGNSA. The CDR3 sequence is CASSKGVAGGLKETQYF. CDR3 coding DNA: TGTGCCAGCAGCAAGGGGGTAGCGGGGGGCCTCAAAGAGACCCAGTACTTC.

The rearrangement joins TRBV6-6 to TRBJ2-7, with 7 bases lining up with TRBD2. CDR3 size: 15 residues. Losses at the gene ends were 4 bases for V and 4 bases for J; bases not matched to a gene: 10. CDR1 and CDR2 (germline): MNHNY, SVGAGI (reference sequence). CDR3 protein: CASSWEGAGYYEQYF. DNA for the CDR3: TGTGCCAGCAGTTGGGAGGGCGCGGGGTATTACGAGCAGTACTTC.

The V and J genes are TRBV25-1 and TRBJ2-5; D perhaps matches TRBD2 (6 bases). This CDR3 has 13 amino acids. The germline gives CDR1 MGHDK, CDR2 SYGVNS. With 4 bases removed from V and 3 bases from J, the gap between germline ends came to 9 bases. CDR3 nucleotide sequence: TGTGCCAGCAGTGGGGAGGAAGAAGAGACCCAGTACTTC. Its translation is CASSGEEEETQYF.

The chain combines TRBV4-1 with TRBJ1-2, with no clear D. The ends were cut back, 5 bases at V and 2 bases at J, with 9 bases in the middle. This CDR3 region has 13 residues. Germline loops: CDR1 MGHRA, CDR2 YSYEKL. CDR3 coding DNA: TGCGCCAGCAGCGTCGACGGGAACTATGGCTACACCTTC. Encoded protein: CASSVDGNYGYTF.

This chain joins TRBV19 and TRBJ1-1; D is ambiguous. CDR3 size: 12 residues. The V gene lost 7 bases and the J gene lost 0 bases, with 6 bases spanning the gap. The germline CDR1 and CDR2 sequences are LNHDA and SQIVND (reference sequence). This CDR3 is CASTGVNTEAFF. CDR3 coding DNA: TGTGCCAGTACCGGGGTGAACACTGAAGCTTTCTTT.

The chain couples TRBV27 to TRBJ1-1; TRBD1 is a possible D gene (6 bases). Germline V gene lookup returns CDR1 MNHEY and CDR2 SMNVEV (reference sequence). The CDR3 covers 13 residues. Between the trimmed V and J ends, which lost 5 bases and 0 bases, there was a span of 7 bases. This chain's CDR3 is CASSPGVNTEAFF. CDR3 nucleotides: TGTGCCAGCAGTCCAGGGGTGAACACTGAAGCTTTCTTT.

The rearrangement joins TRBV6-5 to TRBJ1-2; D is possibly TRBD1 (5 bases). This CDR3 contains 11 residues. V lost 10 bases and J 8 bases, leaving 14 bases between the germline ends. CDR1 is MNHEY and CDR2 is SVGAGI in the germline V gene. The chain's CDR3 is CATTGVGGYTF. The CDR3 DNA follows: TGTGCCACAACGGGGGTGGGCGGCTACACCTTC.

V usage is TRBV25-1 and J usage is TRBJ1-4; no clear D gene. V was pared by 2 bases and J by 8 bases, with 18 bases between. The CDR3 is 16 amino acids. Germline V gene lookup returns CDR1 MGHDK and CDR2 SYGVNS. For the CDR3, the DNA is TGTGCCAGCAGTGAAAACCCGACGGGGATACGAGAAAAACTGTTTTTT. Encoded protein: CASSENPTGIREKLFF.

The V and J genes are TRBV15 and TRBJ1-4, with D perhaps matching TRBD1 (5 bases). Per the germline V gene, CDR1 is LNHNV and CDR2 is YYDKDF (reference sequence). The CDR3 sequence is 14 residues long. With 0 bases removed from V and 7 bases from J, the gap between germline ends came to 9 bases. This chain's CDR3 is CATSRDRGGEKLFF. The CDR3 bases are TGTGCCACCAGCAGAGATAGGGGTGGTGAAAAACTGTTTTTT.

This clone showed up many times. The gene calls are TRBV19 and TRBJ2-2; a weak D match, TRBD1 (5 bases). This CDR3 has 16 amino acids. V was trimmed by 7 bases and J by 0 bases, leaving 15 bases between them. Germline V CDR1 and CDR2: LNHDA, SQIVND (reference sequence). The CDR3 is CASTESTDSNTGELFF. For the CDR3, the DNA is TGTGCCAGTACCGAATCGACAGATTCGAACACCGGGGAGCTGTTTTTT.

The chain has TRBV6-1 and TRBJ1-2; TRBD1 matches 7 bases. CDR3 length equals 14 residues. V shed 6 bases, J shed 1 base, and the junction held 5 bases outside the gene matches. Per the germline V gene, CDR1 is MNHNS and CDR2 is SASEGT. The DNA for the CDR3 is TGTGCCAGCAGGGAGACAGGGATTAACTATGGCTACACCTTC. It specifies CASRETGINYGYTF.

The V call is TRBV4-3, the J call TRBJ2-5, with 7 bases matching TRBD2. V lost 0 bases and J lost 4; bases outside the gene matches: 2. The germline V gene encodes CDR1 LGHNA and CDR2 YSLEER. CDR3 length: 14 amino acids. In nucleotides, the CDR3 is TGCGCCAGCAGCCAAGATGGGGGGGTAGAGACCCAGTACTTC. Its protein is CASSQDGGVETQYF.

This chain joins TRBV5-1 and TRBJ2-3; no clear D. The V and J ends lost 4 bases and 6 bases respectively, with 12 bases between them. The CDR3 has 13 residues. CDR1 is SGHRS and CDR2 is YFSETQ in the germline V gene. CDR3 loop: CASSVGPGDTQYF. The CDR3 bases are TGCGCCAGCAGCGTTGGGCCTGGTGATACGCAGTATTTT.